This T cell receptor (beta chain) originates from a study of shared clonotypes between healthy human individuals. Overall study context: Per donor, CD8 memory used one plate, CD8 naive used two, CD4 memory used three and CD4 naive used three.

Sequencing was performed with immunoSEQ multiplex PCR; in TCRdb, only in-frame clones are kept and a portion is missing. Seen here are approximately 940,000 clones, approximately 76% observed once, and the top ten hold approximately 1.5%. On this clone: No antigen is known for it.

Findings and limits, study-wide: Clonotype sharing across donors was expected to vary with sequencing depth.

The sequencing input was memory CD4+ T cells sorted from blood. Subset given: CD45RA-negative fraction. This clonotype originated in a man aged 18 to 30 in good health.

Here the CDR3 reads CASRLAAGGDTQYF. Here the CDR3 DNA reads TGTGCCAGCAGATTAGCCGCCGGGGGGGATACGCAGTATTTT. The V gene is TRBV28, the J gene TRBJ2-3; 7 bases agree with TRBD2. This CDR3 is 14 amino acids long. V lost 6 bases to trimming and J lost 6 bases; unmatched junction nucleotides: 9. Germline V gives CDR1 MDHEN, CDR2 SYDVKM.